Listed below are T cell receptor beta chains from one sample, sequenced in a study of shared clonotypes between healthy human individuals. Repertoires were generated with immunoSEQ multiplex PCR, while TCRdb's copy carries only in-frame clones and drops some. The sample holds 2 million to 3 million clones; 80% to 95% are singletons and the top ten take more than 0.35%. Sequencing used naive CD4+ T cells from PBMCs. Receptors were obtained from a man aged 18 to 30 in good health. Some clones in this sample may be carry-over from other donors' samples. Each CDR3 is given with its conserved first and last residue. A D gene is named only where the DNA matches it firmly. Expanded clones are given a class, and other clones once, few, many or no size at all.

J gene: TRBJ2-1; clone size: NA; D gene: NA; V gene: TRBV6-6; CDR3 protein: CASTPTGTPRLGEQFF; CDR3 DNA: TGTGCCAGCACCCCCACCGGGACCCCCCGTTTAGGTGAGCAGTTCTTC
J gene: TRBJ2-7; clone size: NA; D gene: NA; V gene: TRBV7-2; CDR3 protein: CASSLQQGPDEQYF; CDR3 DNA: TGTGCCAGCAGCTTACAACAGGGCCCCGACGAGCAGTACTTC
J gene: TRBJ2-7; clone size: NA; D gene: NA; V gene: TRBV23-1; CDR3 protein: CASSLRCYEQYF; CDR3 DNA: TGCGCCAGCAGTCTACGGTGCTACGAGCAGTACTTC
J gene: TRBJ1-1; clone size: NA; D gene: NA; V gene: TRBV4-2; CDR3 protein: CASSQQDSNTEAFF; CDR3 DNA: TGTGCCAGCAGCCAACAGGACAGTAACACTGAAGCTTTCTTT
J gene: TRBJ1-4; clone size: NA; D gene: NA; V gene: TRBV5-4; CDR3 protein: CASSRATLDGDEKLFF; CDR3 DNA: TGTGCCAGCAGCAGGGCGACGCTTGATGGAGATGAAAAACTGTTTTTT
J gene: TRBJ1-5; clone size: NA; D gene: NA; V gene: TRBV6-6; CDR3 protein: CASSYSGLGGNQPQHF; CDR3 DNA: TGTGCCAGCAGTTACTCGGGGTTAGGTGGCAATCAGCCCCAGCATTTT
J gene: TRBJ2-5; clone size: NA; D gene: NA; V gene: TRBV5-4; CDR3 protein: CASSPNVDPRPQYF; CDR3 DNA: TGTGCCAGCAGCCCCAACGTGGACCCCAGGCCTCAGTACTTC
J gene: TRBJ2-7; clone size: NA; D gene: NA; V gene: TRBV7-8; CDR3 protein: CASSLRVRGMGSYEQYF; CDR3 DNA: TGTGCCAGCAGCTTAAGGGTCAGGGGAATGGGCTCCTACGAGCAGTACTTC
J gene: TRBJ2-1; clone size: once; D gene: NA; V gene: TRBV29-1; CDR3 protein: CSVDTGNEQFF; CDR3 DNA: TGCAGCGTTGACACTGGGAATGAGCAGTTCTTC
J gene: TRBJ2-7; clone size: NA; D gene: NA; V gene: TRBV6-4; CDR3 protein: CASSDPLGTEPFEQYF; CDR3 DNA: TGTGCCAGCAGTGACCCCCTGGGGACGGAGCCTTTCGAGCAGTACTTC
J gene: TRBJ1-2; clone size: NA; D gene: NA; V gene: TRBV27; CDR3 protein: CASSLRVRGSGYTF; CDR3 DNA: TGTGCCAGCAGTTTGAGGGTGAGGGGTAGTGGCTACACCTTC
J gene: TRBJ2-5; clone size: NA; D gene: NA; V gene: TRBV11-2; CDR3 protein: CASSLLRGRWLETQYF; CDR3 DNA: TGTGCCAGCAGCTTACTCCGGGGAAGGTGGCTGGAGACCCAGTACTTC
J gene: TRBJ1-2; clone size: NA; D gene: NA; V gene: TRBV5-1; CDR3 protein: CASTDPQGGAYGYTF; CDR3 DNA: TGCGCCAGCACCGACCCACAGGGTGGTGCCTATGGCTACACCTTC
J gene: TRBJ2-3; clone size: NA; D gene: NA; V gene: TRBV18; CDR3 protein: CASSPRTSITDTQYF; CDR3 DNA: TGTGCCAGCTCACCAAGGACCTCCATTACGGATACGCAGTATTTT
J gene: TRBJ1-6; clone size: NA; D gene: NA; V gene: TRBV11-3; CDR3 protein: CASSTGTAYNSPLHF; CDR3 DNA: TGTGCCAGCAGCACCGGGACGGCCTATAATTCACCCCTCCACTTT
J gene: TRBJ1-2; clone size: NA; D gene: NA; V gene: TRBV19; CDR3 protein: CASSIGGLPSSLYGYTF; CDR3 DNA: TGTGCCAGTAGTATCGGTGGGCTGCCCTCGAGCCTATATGGCTACACCTTC
J gene: TRBJ2-3; clone size: NA; D gene: TRBD1; V gene: TRBV7-3; CDR3 protein: CASSWRASKGQGSTDTQYF; CDR3 DNA: TGTGCCAGCAGCTGGAGGGCGTCGAAAGGACAGGGGAGCACAGATACGCAGTATTTT
J gene: TRBJ1-1; clone size: NA; D gene: TRBD1; V gene: TRBV4-1; CDR3 protein: CASSQGDRDGGEAFF; CDR3 DNA: TGCGCCAGCAGCCAAGGGGACAGGGACGGGGGTGAAGCTTTCTTT
J gene: TRBJ1-2; clone size: NA; D gene: TRBD1; V gene: TRBV25-1; CDR3 protein: CASSAGQGYGYTF; CDR3 DNA: TGTGCCAGCAGTGCGGGACAGGGTTATGGCTACACCTTC
J gene: TRBJ1-4; clone size: NA; D gene: NA; V gene: TRBV28; CDR3 protein: CASSLSPATNEKLFF; CDR3 DNA: TGTGCCAGCAGTTTATCTCCGGCAACTAATGAAAAACTGTTTTTT
J gene: TRBJ1-2; clone size: once; D gene: TRBD1; V gene: TRBV5-1; CDR3 protein: CASMRGDRTGYGYTF; CDR3 DNA: TGCGCCAGCATGAGGGGGGACAGAACTGGCTATGGCTACACCTTC
J gene: TRBJ2-5; clone size: NA; D gene: NA; V gene: TRBV6-6; CDR3 protein: CASSYWGQQETQYF; CDR3 DNA: TGTGCCAGCAGTTACTGGGGCCAGCAAGAGACCCAGTACTTC